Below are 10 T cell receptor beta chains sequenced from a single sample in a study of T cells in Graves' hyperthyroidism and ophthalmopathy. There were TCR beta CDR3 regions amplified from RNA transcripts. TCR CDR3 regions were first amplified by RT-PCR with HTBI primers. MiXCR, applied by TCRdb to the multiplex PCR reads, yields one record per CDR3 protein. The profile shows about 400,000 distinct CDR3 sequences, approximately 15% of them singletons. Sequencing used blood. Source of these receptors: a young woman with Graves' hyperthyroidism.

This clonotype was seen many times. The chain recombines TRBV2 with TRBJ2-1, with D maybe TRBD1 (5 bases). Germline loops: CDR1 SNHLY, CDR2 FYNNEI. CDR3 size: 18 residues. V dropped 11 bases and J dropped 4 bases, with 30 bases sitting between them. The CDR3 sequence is CAFPPIPGPTAAYNEQFF. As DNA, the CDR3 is TGTGCCTTCCCGCCCATCCCCGGACCGACAGCTGCGTACAATGAGCAGTTCTTC.

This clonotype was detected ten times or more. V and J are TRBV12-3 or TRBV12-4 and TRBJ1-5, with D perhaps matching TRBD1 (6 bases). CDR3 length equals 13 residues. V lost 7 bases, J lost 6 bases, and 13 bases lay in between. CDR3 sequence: CASTDRGSQPQHF. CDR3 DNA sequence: TGTGCCAGCACCGATAGGGGGAGTCAGCCCCAGCATTTT.

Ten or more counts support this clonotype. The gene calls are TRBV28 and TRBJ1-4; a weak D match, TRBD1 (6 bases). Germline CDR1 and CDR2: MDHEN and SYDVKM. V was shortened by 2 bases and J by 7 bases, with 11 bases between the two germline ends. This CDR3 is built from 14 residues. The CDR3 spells CASSLTRGSEKLFF. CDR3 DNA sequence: TGTGCCAGCAGTTTAACCAGGGGAAGTGAAAAACTGTTTTTT.

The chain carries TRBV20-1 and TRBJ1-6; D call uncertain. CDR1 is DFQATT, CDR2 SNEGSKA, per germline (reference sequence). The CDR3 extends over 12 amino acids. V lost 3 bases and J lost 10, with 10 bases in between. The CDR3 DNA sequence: TGCAGTGCTAGTGCCTGGGGATCACCCCTCCACTTT. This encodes CSASAWGSPLHF.

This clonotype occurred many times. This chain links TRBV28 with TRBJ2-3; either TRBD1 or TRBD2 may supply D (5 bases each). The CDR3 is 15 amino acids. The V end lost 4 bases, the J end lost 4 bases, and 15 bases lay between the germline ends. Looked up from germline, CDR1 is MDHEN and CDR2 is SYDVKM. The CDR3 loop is CASSSPGPGADTQYF. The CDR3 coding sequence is TGTGCCAGCAGTTCGCCGGGACCCGGCGCAGATACGCAGTATTTT.

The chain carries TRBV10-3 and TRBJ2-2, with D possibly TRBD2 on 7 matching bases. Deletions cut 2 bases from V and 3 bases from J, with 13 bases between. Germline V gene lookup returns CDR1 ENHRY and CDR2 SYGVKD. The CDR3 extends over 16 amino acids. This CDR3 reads CAISEPGGPDTGELFF. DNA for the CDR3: TGTGCCATCAGTGAGCCCGGGGGGCCTGACACCGGGGAGCTGTTTTTT.

The chain's CDR3 is CASSSGLAFFTDTQYF. The CDR3 DNA follows: TGTGCCAGCAGCTCTGGACTAGCGTTTTTCACAGATACGCAGTATTTT. V gene TRBV7-8 combines with J gene TRBJ2-3; 9 nucleotides agree with TRBD2. The CDR3 contains 16 residues. V was clipped by 4 bases and J by 2 bases; unmatched bases: 7. Germline V CDR1 and CDR2: SGHVS, FQNEAQ.

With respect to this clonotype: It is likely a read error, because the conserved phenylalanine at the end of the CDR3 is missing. The CDR3 DNA reads TGCAGCGTTGAAGGCGGAAGCGGGAGCTCCTACAATGAGCAGTTCTCC. This translates into CSVEGGSGSSYNEQFS. The genes are TRBV29-1 and TRBJ2-1; TRBD2 aligns across 8 bases. J lost 0 bases, V lost 1 base, and 5 bases had no gene match. Germline V lookup: CDR1 SQVTM, CDR2 ANQGSEA. This CDR3 has 16 residues.

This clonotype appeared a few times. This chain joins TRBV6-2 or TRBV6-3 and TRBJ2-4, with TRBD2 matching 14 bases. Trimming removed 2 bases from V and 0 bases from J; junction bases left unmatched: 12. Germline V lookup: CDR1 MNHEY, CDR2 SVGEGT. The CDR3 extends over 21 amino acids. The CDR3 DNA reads TGTGCCAGCAGTTACCGGACTAGCGGGGGGCCAATGACCGTAGCCAAAAACATTCAGTACTTC. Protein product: CASSYRTSGGPMTVAKNIQYF.

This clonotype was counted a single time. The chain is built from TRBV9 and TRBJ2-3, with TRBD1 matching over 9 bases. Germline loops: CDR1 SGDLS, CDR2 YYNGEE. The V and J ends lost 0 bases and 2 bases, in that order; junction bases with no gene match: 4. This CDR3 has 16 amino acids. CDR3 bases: TGTGCCAGCAGCGTAGTGGGACAGGGTCTCACAGATACGCAGTATTTT. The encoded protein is CASSVVGQGLTDTQYF. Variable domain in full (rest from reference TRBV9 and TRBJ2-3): DSGVTQTPKHLITATGQRVTLRCSPRSGDLSVYWYQQSLDQGLQFLIQYYNGEERAKGNILERFSAQQFPDLHSELNLSSLELGDSALYFCASSVVGQGLTDTQYFGPGTRLTVL.